This T cell receptor beta chain emerged from a study of blood T cell repertoires in COVID-19. Study information: The United States, Italy and Spain supplied acute and convalescent COVID-19 samples. From T cells, B-cell-depleted T cells, or PBMCs came the material, which was cDNA or gDNA.

CDR1 and CDR2 (germline): WNHNN, SYGVQD (reference sequence). Trimming removed 4 bases from V and 9 bases from J; junction bases left unmatched: 3. CDR3 length: 13 residues. In the original analysis: Counts of nucleated cells, estimated from reference gene primer amplification, were obtained. TCRdb's copy holds only in-frame clones and misses some; the assay was immunoSEQ multiplex PCR. From that table come the V and J calls and clone size; the DNA was used to work out D and trimming. In the table there are approximately 90,000 clones, about 87% of which are singletons. The genes are TRBV10-1 and TRBJ2-2; 9 bases are shared with TRBD1. The receptor comes from a man in his 60s with acute or convalescent COVID-19. Sequencing was carried out using peripheral blood. In nucleotides, the CDR3 is TGCGCCAGCAGTGGGGACAGGGTACGGGAGCTGTTTTTT. Translated: CASSGDRVRELFF.